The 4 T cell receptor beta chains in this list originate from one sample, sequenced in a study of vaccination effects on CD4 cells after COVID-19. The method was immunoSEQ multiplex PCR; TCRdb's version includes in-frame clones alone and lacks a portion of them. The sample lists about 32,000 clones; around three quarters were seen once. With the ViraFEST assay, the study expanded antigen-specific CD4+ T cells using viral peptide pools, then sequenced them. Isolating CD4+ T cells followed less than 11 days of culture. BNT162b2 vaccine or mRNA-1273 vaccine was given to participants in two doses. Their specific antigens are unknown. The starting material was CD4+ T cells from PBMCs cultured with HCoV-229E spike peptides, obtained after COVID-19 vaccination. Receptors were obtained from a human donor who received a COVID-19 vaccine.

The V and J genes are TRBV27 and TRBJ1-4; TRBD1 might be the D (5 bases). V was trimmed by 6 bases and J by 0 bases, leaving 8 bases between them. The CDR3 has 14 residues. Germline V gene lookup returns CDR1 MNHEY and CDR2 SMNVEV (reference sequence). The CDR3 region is CASRTDATNEKLFF. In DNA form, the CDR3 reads TGTGCCAGCAGGACAGATGCAACTAATGAAAAACTGTTTTTT.

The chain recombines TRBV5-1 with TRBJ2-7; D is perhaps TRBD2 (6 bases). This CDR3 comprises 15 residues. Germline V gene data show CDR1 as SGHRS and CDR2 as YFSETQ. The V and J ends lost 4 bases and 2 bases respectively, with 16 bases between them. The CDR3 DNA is TGCGCCAGCAGCCACATACGCGGCGGGACCTACGAGCAGTACTTC. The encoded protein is CASSHIRGGTYEQYF.

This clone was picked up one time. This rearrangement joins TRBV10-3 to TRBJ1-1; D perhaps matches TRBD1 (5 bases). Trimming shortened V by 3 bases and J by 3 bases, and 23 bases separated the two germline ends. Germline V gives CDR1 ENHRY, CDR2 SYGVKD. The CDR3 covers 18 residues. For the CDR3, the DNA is TGTGCCATCAGTGAAAGGAGAGGGACTTCGCATAAAGACACTGAAGCTTTCTTT. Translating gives CAISERRGTSHKDTEAFF.

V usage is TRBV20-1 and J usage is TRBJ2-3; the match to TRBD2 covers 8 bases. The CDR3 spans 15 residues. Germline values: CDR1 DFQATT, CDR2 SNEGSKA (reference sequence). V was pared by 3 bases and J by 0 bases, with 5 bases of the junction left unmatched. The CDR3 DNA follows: TGCAGTGCTAGTAAAGGCGGGGGGAGCACAGATACGCAGTATTTT. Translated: CSASKGGGSTDTQYF.